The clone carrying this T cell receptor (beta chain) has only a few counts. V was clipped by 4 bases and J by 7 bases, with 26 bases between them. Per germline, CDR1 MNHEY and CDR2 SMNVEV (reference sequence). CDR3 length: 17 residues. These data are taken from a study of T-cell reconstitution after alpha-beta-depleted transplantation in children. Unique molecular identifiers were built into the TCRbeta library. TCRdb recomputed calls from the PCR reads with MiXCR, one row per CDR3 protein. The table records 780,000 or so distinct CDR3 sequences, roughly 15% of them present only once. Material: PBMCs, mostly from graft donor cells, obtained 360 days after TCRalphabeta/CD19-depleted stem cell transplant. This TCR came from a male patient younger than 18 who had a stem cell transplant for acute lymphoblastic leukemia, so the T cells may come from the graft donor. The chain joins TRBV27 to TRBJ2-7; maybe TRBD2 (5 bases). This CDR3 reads CASSSSPLAPSQREQYF. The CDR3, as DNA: TGTGCCAGCAGTTCAAGTCCCCTAGCACCCTCGCAAAGGGAGCAGTACTTC.